The next 20 T cell receptor beta chains were all read from a single sample in a study of T cell clonality in common variable immunodeficiency. Libraries were prepared by immunoSEQ multiplex PCR; TCRdb keeps only in-frame clonotypes and omits some of them. Captured here are tens of thousands of clones, none seen once; the top ten comprise about 10%. The sequenced sample was peripheral blood mononuclear cells. The origin of the receptors is a person aged 18 to 75 in good health.

As regards this clone: The CDR3 extends 3 residues past the end of the read, so its final part is completed from the germline J gene. This chain joins TRBV5-1 and TRBJ2-2, with no clear D. This CDR3 is 12 amino acids long. Germline V gives CDR1 SGHRS, CDR2 YFSETQ. The CDR3 is CASSPNYEKLFF. The covered CDR3 bases are TGCGCCAGCAGCCCCAACTATGAAAAG.

This clone was counted many times. The CDR3 sequence is CASSGRGQGSSGANVLTF. CDR3 bases read: TGTGCCAGCAGCGGGAGGGGGCAGGGAAGCTCTGGGGCCAACGTC. J is TRBJ2-6 and V is TRBV9, with D perhaps TRBD1 (7 bases). Read coverage stops 3 residues before the CDR3 terminus; the germline J gene supplies the remainder. V was pared by 3 bases and J by 0 bases, with 16 bases between. The CDR3 length is 18 residues. From germline, CDR1 is SGDLS and CDR2 YYNGEE.

This clone was observed at least ten times. The junction does not match germline at one end; this may be a read error. The read ends 3 residues before the CDR3 terminus; that terminus is restored from the germline J gene. The chain has TRBV7-7 and TRBJ2-7, with 7 bases aligning to TRBD1. The CDR3 length is 13 residues. The germline V gene encodes CDR1 SSHAT and CDR2 FNYEAQ (reference sequence). The CDR3 sequence is CASSFRAGGEQYF. Incomplete CDR3 DNA: TGTGCTAGCAGCTTCCGCGCAGGGGGCGAG.

At least ten counts were recorded for this clone. Read data end 3 residues before the CDR3 end; the end is taken from the germline J gene. J is TRBJ1-6 and V is TRBV5-1; TRBD1 matches at 12 bases. J gave up 7 bases and V 4 bases, and 12 bases lay outside the gene matches. The CDR3 is made up of 18 amino acids. CDR1 and CDR2 from the germline V gene are SGHRS and YFSETQ. The chain's CDR3 is CASSPQPGQGASNSPLHF. The CDR3 bases that were read are TGCGCCAGCAGCCCTCAACCGGGACAGGGGGCTTCGAATTCACCC.

This clone was detected many times. The read ends 3 residues shy of where the CDR3 ends; the end is completed using the germline J gene. The V call is TRBV9, the J call TRBJ2-1; 9 positions match TRBD2. The CDR3 has 18 residues. From germline, CDR1 is SGDLS and CDR2 YYNGEE. With 1 base clipped from V and 7 bases from J, the junction kept 15 bases outside the gene matches. The part of the CDR3 DNA that was read is TGTGCCAGCAGCGTACCCCTCGCGGGAGGGCCGGGGGGTAATGAG. This encodes CASSVPLAGGPGGNE. From start to end, the CDR3 is CASSVPLAGGPGGNEQFF.

This clone was seen many times. CDR3 DNA, as far as it was read: TGTGCCAGCAGTCGAGCGGGGGGGCCAGAGACC. The encoded protein is CASSRAGGPET. The CDR3 reads in full as CASSRAGGPETQYF. The chain has TRBV6-2 or TRBV6-3 and TRBJ2-5, with TRBD2 identical over 10 bases. With the read ending 3 residues before the CDR3 end, the germline J gene is used to fill in that end. Per germline, CDR1 MNHEY and CDR2 SVGEGT. V was pared by 5 bases and J by 4 bases, with 4 bases of the junction left unmatched. The CDR3 length is 14 residues.

This clone was counted ten times or more. The read falls 3 residues short of the CDR3 end, and the missing part is taken from the germline J gene. This chain uses TRBV18 with TRBJ2-7, with 11 bases lining up with TRBD2. The CDR3 has 17 residues. Germline V gene sequence: CDR1 KGHSH, CDR2 LQKENI. The trim removed 6 bases at V and 5 bases at J, leaving 15 bases unmatched. The CDR3 DNA, read in part, is TGTGCCAGCTCCCAAACCGTAGCGGGGGGGTCGCGCCACGAG. Amino acid sequence: CASSQTVAGGSRHE. Given in full, the CDR3 is CASSQTVAGGSRHEQYF.

This clone was detected many times. With the read ending 3 residues before the CDR3 end, the germline J gene is used to fill in that end. V is TRBV5-1 and J is TRBJ1-1, with D possibly being TRBD1 (5 bases). Germline V gives CDR1 SGHRS, CDR2 YFSETQ. This CDR3 comprises 16 residues. With 1 base removed from V and 0 bases from J, the gap between germline ends came to 13 bases. CDR3 bases read: TGCGCCAGCAGCTTGCTAGGGTCAGGGATGAACACTGAA. Translating gives CASSLLGSGMNTE. From start to end, the CDR3 is CASSLLGSGMNTEAFF.

This clone was seen many times. The read finishes 3 residues shy of the CDR3 end, and the germline J gene is used to complete it. The rearrangement links TRBV29-1 to TRBJ1-2; 9 nucleotides match TRBD1. The V segment lost 5 bases and the J segment 3 bases; nucleotides outside the gene matches: 4. This CDR3 is built from 13 residues. Germline V gene sequence: CDR1 SQVTM, CDR2 ANQGSEA. The DNA read from the CDR3 is TGCAGCGTTCGACAGGGGGGATACTATGGC. Protein: CSVRQGGYYG. The CDR3, in full, reads CSVRQGGYYGYTF.

This clone was observed at least ten times. The CDR3 extends 3 residues past the end of the read, so its final part is completed from the germline J gene. This chain uses TRBV7-9 with TRBJ1-1; D is undetermined. The CDR3 has 13 amino acids. Germline V gene sequence: CDR1 SEHNR, CDR2 FQNEAQ (reference sequence). V shed 6 bases and J shed 6 bases, with 14 bases lying between them. This chain's CDR3 is CASRHEGYAEAFF. The CDR3 bases that were read are TGTGCCAGCAGACACGAGGGTTACGCTGAA.

This clone was seen ten or more times. The read stops 3 residues short of the end of the CDR3; the missing end is completed from the germline J gene. J is TRBJ1-1 and V is TRBV5-5; D uncertain. The CDR3 runs 14 residues. The V gene's germline CDR1 is SGHKS and CDR2 YYEKEE (reference sequence). The V gene lost 2 bases and the J gene lost 5 bases, with 13 bases spanning the gap. The CDR3 DNA, read in part, is TGTGCCAGCAGCTTTCGAAGGCGGGAGACTGAA. Protein sequence: CASSFRRRETE. The whole CDR3 region reads CASSFRRRETEAFF.

This clone was observed at least ten times. Partial CDR3 DNA: TGCAGTGCAGCGGCGGGGACGGAACAGCCC. Amino acid sequence: CSAAAGTEQP. The whole CDR3 region reads CSAAAGTEQPQHF. The chain joins TRBV20-1 to TRBJ1-5; D is perhaps TRBD1 (5 bases). The read is 3 residues too short to cover the CDR3 end, so that end is filled in from the germline J gene. Germline V gives CDR1 DFQATT, CDR2 SNEGSKA (reference sequence). The CDR3 runs to 13 residues. Trimming took 6 bases from V and 7 from J, leaving 16 bases between them.

This clone was found many times. The sequenced fragment ends 3 residues before the CDR3 boundary, so the rest is inferred from the germline J gene. The chain is built from TRBV6-2 or TRBV6-3 and TRBJ2-3, with 11 bases that match TRBD1. The junction had 8 bases not matched to a gene; V was cut back by 6 bases and J by 0 bases. Germline assignment: CDR1 MNHEY and CDR2 SVGEGT. The CDR3 totals 17 residues. CDR3 in amino acids: CASSPRDRGESTDTQYF. The part of the CDR3 DNA that was read is TGTGCCAGCAGCCCCCGGGACAGGGGGGAAAGCACAGATACG.

This clone qualifies as large. Sequencing ends 3 residues short of the CDR3 end; the germline J gene provides the rest. This CDR3 is also generated by other DNA sequences in the sample. The rearrangement joins TRBV18 to TRBJ1-1, with no clear D. Germline CDR1 reads KGHSH; CDR2 reads LQKENI. The germline V and J ends were trimmed by 0 bases and 5 bases, with 22 bases remaining between them. The CDR3 is made up of 18 amino acids. The sequenced part of the CDR3 DNA is TGTGCCAGCTCACCACCTCCCTCCCCCTGGGCGAGTTGGACTGAA. Its protein is CASSPPPSPWASWTE. The full CDR3 reads CASSPPPSPWASWTEAFF.

This clone was picked up many times. The CDR3 end lies 3 residues beyond the end of the read and is filled in from the germline J gene. The genes are TRBV7-3 and TRBJ2-1; 7 bases are shared with TRBD2. Germline V gives CDR1 SGHTA, CDR2 FQGTGA. The CDR3 covers 16 residues. Trimming removed 5 bases from V and 4 bases from J; junction bases left unmatched: 11. CDR3 DNA (partial): TGTGCCAGCAGCCAACCGAGCGGGGAGAAATACAATGAG. Protein product: CASSQPSGEKYNE. The CDR3 reads in full as CASSQPSGEKYNEQFF.

This clone was seen repeatedly, ten times or more. The read finishes 3 residues shy of the CDR3 end, and the germline J gene is used to complete it. The rearrangement uses TRBV7-9 and TRBJ2-1; 9 positions match TRBD2. The CDR3 totals 15 residues. V trimming: 3 bases; J trimming: 5 bases; junction bases outside the gene matches: 5. The germline V gene has CDR1 SEHNR and CDR2 FQNEAQ (reference sequence). CDR3 bases read: TGTGCCAGCAGCTTGGCGGGGGGGAACCACAATGAG. This encodes CASSLAGGNHNE. The whole CDR3 is CASSLAGGNHNEQFF.

Regarding this clone: The CDR3 end falls 3 residues outside the read, so it is completed with the germline J gene. The chain has TRBV10-2 and TRBJ1-4; no definite D call. Germline V gene lookup returns CDR1 WSHSY and CDR2 SAAADI. CDR3 length equals 15 residues. V lost 8 bases to trimming and J lost 0 bases, with 13 bases between them. Partial CDR3 DNA: TGCGCCAGCGCGACCGCGGGTGCAACTAATGAAAAA. It specifies CASATAGATNEK. The whole CDR3 reads CASATAGATNEKLFF.

About this clone itself: With the read ending 3 residues before the CDR3 end, the germline J gene is used to fill in that end. The rearrangement uses TRBV30 and TRBJ1-2; 8 bases are a match to TRBD1. CDR3 length: 13 amino acids. Germline V lookup: CDR1 GTSNPN, CDR2 SVGIG (reference sequence). CDR3 sequence: CAWRDRATYDYTF. CDR3 bases read: TGTGCCTGGAGGGACAGGGCCACCTACGAC.

This clone was counted at least ten times. The sequenced fragment ends 3 residues before the CDR3 boundary, so the rest is inferred from the germline J gene. The genes are TRBV4-1 and TRBJ2-3; 8 positions match TRBD2. V lost 4 bases to trimming and J lost 2 bases; unmatched junction nucleotides: 11. The germline CDR1 and CDR2 sequences are MGHRA and YSYEKL. This CDR3 has 17 amino acids. CDR3 DNA (partial): TGCGCCAGCAGCCCAGGACCGGGGGGGCGGAACACAGATACG. It translates to CASSPGPGGRNTDT. The whole CDR3 protein reads CASSPGPGGRNTDTQYF.

This clone was seen ten or more times. The read finishes 3 residues shy of the CDR3 end, and the germline J gene is used to complete it. The V and J genes are TRBV2 and TRBJ1-2; D possibly corresponds to TRBD1 (5 bases). CDR3 length: 9 residues. The germline V gene has CDR1 SNHLY and CDR2 FYNNEI. CDR3 DNA, as far as it was read: TGTGCTCAGGGTGGGGGC. This sequence encodes CAQGGG. The CDR3 in its entirety is CAQGGGYTF.